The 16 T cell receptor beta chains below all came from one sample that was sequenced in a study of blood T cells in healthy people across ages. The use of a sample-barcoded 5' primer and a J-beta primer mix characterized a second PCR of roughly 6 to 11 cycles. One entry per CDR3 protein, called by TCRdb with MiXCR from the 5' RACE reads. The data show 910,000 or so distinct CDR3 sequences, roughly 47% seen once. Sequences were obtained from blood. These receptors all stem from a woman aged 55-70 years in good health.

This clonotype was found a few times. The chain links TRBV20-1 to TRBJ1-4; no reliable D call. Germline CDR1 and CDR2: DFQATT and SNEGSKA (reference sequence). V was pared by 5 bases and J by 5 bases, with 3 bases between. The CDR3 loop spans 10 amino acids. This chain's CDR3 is CSASNEKLFF. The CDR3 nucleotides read TGCAGTGCTTCGAATGAAAAACTGTTTTTT.

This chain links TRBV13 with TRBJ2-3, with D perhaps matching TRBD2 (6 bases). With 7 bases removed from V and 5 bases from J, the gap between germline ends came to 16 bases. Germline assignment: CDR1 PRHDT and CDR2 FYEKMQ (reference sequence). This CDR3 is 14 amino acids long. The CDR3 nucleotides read TGTGCCAGCACGGTAGCGGTAATTCTAGATACGCAGTATTTT. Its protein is CASTVAVILDTQYF.

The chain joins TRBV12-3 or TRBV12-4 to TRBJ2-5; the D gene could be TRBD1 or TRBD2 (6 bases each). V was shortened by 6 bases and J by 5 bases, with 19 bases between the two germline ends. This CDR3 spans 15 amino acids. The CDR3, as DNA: TGTGCCAGCAGCCTCGACGCAGGGGCGGGGGAGACCCAGTACTTC. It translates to CASSLDAGAGETQYF.

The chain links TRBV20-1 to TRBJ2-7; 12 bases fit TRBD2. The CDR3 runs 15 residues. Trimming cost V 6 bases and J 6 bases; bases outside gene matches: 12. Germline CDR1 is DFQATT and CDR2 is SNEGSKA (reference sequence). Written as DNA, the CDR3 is TGCAGTGCCATTGGGACTAGCGGGTTTGGGGGCGAGCAGTACTTC. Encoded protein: CSAIGTSGFGGEQYF.

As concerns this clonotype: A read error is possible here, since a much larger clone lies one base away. The CDR3 DNA reads as TGTGCCAGCAAGGGGCGGGAGGCCTACACAGATACGCTGTATTTT. Residues: CASKGREAYTDTLYF. This sequence joins TRBV2 and TRBJ2-3; the match to TRBD2 covers 8 bases. The germline V gene encodes CDR1 SNHLY and CDR2 FYNNEI. CDR3 length: 15 residues.

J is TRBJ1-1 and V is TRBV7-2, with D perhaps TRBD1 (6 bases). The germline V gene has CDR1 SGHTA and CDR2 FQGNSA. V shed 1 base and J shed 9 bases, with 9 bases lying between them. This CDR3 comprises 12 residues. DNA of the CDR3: TGTGCCAGCAGCTTAGGGACAGCTAAAGCTTTCTTT. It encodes CASSLGTAKAFF.

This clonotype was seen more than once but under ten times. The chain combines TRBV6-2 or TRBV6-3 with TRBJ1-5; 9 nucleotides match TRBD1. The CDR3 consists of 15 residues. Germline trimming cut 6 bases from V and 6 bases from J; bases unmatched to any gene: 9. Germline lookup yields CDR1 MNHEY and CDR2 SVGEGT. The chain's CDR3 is CASSSRDRAIQPQHF. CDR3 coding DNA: TGTGCCAGCAGCAGCCGGGACAGGGCCATTCAGCCCCAGCATTTT.

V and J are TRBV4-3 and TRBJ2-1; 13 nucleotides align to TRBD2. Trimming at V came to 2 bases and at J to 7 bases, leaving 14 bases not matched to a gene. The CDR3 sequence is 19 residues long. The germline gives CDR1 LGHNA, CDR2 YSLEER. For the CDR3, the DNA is TGCGCCAGCAGCCAAAATCCCCTGACTAGCGGGAGGTTGAGGAATGAGCAGTTCTTC. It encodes CASSQNPLTSGRLRNEQFF.

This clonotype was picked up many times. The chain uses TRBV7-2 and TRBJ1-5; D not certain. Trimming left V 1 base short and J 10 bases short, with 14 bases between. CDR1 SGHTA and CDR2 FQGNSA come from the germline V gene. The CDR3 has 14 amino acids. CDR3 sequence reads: CASSLDRSSGPQHF. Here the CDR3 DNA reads TGTGCCAGCAGCTTAGATAGAAGCTCAGGTCCCCAGCATTTT.

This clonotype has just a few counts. CDR3 amino acids: CASSASGDLRTF. The CDR3 DNA reads as TGCGCCAGCAGCGCGTCAGGGGATTTGCGCACCTTC. V usage is TRBV5-1 and J usage is TRBJ1-2, with a weak D call TRBD1 (6 bases). The CDR3 runs to 12 residues. The ends were cut back, 4 bases at V and 13 bases at J, with 17 bases in the middle. Germline V gene lookup returns CDR1 SGHRS and CDR2 YFSETQ.

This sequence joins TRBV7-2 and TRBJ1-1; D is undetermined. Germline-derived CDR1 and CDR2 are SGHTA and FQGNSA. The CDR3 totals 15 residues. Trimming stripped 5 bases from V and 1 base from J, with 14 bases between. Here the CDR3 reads CASSPYEARNTEAFF. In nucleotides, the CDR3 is TGTGCCAGCAGCCCCTATGAGGCGCGGAACACTGAAGCTTTCTTT.

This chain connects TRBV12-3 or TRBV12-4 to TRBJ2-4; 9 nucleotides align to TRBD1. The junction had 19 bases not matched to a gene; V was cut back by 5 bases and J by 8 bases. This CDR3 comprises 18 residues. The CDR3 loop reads CASSGDREGSGTFDIQYF. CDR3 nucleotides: TGTGCCAGCAGTGGGGACAGGGAGGGGAGCGGGACGTTCGACATTCAGTACTTC.

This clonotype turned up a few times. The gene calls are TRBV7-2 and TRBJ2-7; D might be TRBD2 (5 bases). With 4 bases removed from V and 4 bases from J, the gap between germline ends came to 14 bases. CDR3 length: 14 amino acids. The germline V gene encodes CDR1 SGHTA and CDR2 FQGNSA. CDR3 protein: CASSWKDRGYEQYF. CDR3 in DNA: TGTGCCAGCAGCTGGAAGGACCGGGGTTACGAGCAGTACTTC.

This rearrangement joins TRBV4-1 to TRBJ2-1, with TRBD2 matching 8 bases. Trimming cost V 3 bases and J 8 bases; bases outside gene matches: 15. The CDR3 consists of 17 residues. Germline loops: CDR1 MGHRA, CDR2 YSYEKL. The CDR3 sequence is CASSHSKMGLGADEQFF. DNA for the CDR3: TGCGCCAGCAGCCATTCGAAAATGGGACTAGGGGCGGATGAGCAGTTCTTC.

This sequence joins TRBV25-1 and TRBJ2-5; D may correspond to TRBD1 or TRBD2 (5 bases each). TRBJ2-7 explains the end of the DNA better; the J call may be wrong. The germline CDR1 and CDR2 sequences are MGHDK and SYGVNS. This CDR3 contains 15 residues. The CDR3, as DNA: TGTGCCAGCAGTGAGGCGCGGCAGGGACGTTACGAGCAGTACTTC. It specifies CASSEARQGRYEQYF.

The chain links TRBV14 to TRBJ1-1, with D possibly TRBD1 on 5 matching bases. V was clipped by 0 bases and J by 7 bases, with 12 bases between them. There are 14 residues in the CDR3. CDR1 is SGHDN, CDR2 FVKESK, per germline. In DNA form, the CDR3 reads TGTGCCAGCAGCCAAGATCCAGGGAGCGTTGAAGCTTTCTTT. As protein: CASSQDPGSVEAFF.